This T cell receptor beta chain is from a study of cytomegalovirus exposure and HLA in healthy donors. Study-level points and caveats: Across HLA loci, a later analysis found differing TCR association rates, with DRB1 most and HLA-C fewest.

As concerns this clone: Its specificity is not known.

Per germline, CDR1 SEHNR and CDR2 FQNEAQ (reference sequence). This CDR3 has 15 residues. After removal of 4 bases from V and 7 bases from J, the junction contained 9 bases not matched to a gene. A multiplex PCR was run with 60 Vbeta primers and 13 Jbeta primers. The data were produced by immunoSEQ multiplex PCR, yet TCRdb's version contains in-frame clones alone and is incomplete. Its listing shows 35,000 or so clones. The sample was PBMCs. The sequence derives from a man aged 40-50 years in good health and CMV-seropositive. The chain carries TRBV7-9 and TRBJ2-5, with 10 bases identical to TRBD2. CDR3 amino acids: CASSSSSGSLGTQYF. As DNA, the CDR3 is TGTGCCAGCAGCTCTTCTAGCGGGAGCTTGGGGACCCAGTACTTC.